This T cell receptor beta chain was profiled in a study of early T cells in non-severe SARS-CoV-2 infection. TCRdb re-derived calls from the 5' RACE reads in MiXCR, one entry per CDR3 protein. The profile shows 70,000 to 95,000 distinct CDR3 sequences, roughly 15% of them singletons. The CDR3 is 18 residues long. Germline loops: CDR1 PRHDT, CDR2 FYEKMQ (reference sequence). V lost 2 bases to trimming and J lost 2 bases; unmatched junction nucleotides: 13. General study findings and limits: Anti-spike CD8 specificities were favored by VDJdb matching, whose results missed private and CD4 specificities.

Worth noting for this clonotype: Its antigen is still unknown.

Specimen: whole blood. The clonotype originates from an adult who was a healthcare worker with PCR-confirmed SARS-CoV-2 infection or an uninfected control (not recorded which). The rearrangement uses TRBV13 and TRBJ2-7; 9 positions agree with TRBD2. In DNA, the CDR3 is TGTGCCAGCAGCTTATATAGGCGACAGCGGGGGGTAGCCTACGAGCAGTACGTC. It specifies CASSLYRRQRGVAYEQYV.